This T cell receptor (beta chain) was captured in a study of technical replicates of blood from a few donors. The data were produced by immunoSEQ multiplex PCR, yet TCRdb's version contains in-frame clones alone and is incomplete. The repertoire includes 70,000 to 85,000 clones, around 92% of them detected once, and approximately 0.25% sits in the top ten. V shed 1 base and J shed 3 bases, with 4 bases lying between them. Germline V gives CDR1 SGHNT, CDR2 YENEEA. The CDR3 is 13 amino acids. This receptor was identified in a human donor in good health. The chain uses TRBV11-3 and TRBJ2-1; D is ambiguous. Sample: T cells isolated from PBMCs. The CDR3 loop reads CASSLGDYNEQFF. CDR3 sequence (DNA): TGTGCCAGCAGCTTAGGCGACTACAATGAGCAGTTCTTC.